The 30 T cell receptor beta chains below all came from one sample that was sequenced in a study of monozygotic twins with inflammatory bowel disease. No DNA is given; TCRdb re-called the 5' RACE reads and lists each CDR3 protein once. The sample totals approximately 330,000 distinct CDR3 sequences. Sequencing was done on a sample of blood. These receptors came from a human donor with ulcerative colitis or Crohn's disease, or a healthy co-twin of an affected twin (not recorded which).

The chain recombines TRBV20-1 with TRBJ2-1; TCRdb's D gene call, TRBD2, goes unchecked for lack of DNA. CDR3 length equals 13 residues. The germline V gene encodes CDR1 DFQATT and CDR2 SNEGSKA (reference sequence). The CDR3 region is CSARADWYNEQFF.

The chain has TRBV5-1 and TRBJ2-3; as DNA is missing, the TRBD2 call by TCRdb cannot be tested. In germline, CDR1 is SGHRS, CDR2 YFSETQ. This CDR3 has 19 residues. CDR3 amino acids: CASRPFLAGRPSSTDTQYF.

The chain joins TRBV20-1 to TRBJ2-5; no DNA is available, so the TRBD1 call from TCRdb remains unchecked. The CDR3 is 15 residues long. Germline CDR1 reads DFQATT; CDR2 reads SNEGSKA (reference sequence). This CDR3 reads CSARRLRGGTETQYF.

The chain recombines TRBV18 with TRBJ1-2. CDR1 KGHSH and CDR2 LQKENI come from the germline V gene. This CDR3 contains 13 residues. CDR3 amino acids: CASSPDPNYGYTF.

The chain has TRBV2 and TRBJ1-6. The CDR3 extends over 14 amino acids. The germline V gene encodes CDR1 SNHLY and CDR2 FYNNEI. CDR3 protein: CASTLRSYNSPLHF.

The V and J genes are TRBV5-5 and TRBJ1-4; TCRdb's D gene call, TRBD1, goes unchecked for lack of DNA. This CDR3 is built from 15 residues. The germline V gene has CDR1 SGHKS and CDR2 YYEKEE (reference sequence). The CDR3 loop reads CASSSLQGSDEKLFF. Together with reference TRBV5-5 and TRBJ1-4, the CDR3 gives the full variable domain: DAGVTQSPTHLIKTRGQQVTLRCSPISGHKSVSWYQQVLGQGPQFIFQYYEKEERGRGNFPDRFSARQFPNYSSELNVNALLLGDSALYLCASSSLQGSDEKLFFGSGTQLSVL.

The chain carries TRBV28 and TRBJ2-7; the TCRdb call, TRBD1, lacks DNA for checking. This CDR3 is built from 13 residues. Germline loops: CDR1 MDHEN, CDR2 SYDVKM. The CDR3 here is CASSLPGQYEQYF.

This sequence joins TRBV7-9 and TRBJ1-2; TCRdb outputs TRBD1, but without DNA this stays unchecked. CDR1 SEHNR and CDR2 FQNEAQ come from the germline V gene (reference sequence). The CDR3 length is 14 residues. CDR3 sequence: CASSPGPLVDGYTF.

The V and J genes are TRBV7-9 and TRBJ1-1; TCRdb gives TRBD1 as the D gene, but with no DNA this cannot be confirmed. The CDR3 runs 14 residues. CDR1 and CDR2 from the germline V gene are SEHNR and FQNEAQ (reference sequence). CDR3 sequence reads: CASSLDPGNTEAFF. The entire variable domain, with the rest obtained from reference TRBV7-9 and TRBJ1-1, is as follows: DTGVSQNPRHKITKRGQNVTFRCDPISEHNRLYWYRQTLGQGPEFLTYFQNEAQLEKSRLLSDRFSAERPKGSFSTLEIQRTEQGDSAMYLCASSLDPGNTEAFFGQGTRLTVV.

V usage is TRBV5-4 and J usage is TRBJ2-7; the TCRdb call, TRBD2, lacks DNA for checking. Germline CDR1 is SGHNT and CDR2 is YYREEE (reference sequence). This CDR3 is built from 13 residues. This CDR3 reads CASSSGTNYEQYF.

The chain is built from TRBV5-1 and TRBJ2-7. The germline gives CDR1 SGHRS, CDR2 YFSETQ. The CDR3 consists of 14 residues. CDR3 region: CASSLEEPAYEQYF.

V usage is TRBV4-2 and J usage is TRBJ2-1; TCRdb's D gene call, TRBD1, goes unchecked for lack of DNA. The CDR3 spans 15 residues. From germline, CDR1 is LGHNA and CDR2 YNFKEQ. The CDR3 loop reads CASSPAFGTYNEQFF.

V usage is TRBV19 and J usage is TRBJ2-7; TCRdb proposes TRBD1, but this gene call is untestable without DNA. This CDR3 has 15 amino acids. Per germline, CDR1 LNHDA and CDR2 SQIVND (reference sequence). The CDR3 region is CASSISRGGDYEQYF.

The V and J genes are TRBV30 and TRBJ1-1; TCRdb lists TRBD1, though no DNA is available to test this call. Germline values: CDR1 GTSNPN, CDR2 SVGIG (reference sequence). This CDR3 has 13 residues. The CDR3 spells CAWRTGLGTEAFF.

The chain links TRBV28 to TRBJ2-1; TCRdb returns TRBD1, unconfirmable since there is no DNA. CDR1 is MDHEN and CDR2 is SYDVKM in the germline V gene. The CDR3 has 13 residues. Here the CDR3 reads CASRGHGYNEQFF. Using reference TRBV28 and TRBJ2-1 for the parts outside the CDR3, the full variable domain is DVKVTQSSRYLVKRTGEKVFLECVQDMDHENMFWYRQDPGLGLRLIYFSYDVKMKEKGDIPEGYSVSREKKERFSLILESASTNQTSMYLCASRGHGYNEQFFGPGTRLTVL.

CDR3 residues: CASRTGNQPQHF. This chain links TRBV27 with TRBJ1-5. The CDR3 covers 12 residues. Germline CDR1 reads MNHEY; CDR2 reads SMNVEV (reference sequence).

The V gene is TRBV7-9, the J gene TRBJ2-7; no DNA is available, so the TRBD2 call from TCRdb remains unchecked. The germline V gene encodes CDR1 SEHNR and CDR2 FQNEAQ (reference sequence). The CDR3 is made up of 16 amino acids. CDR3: CASSRARGTSPYEQYF.

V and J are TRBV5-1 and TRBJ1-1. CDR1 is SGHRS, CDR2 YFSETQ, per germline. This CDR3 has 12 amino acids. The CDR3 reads CASSLPGDEAFF.

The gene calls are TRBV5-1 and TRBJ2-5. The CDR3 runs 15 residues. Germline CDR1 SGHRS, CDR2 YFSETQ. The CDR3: CASSFVPSQTETQYF.

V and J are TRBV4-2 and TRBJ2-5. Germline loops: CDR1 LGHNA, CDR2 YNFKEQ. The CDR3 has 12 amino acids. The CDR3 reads CASSQDLVDQYF.

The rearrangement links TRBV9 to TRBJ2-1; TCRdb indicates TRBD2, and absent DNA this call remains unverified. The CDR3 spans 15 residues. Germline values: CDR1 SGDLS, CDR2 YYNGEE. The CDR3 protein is CASSATSGLYNEQFF. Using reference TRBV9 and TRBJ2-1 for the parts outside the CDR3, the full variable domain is DSGVTQTPKHLITATGQRVTLRCSPRSGDLSVYWYQQSLDQGLQFLIQYYNGEERAKGNILERFSAQQFPDLHSELNLSSLELGDSALYFCASSATSGLYNEQFFGPGTRLTVL.

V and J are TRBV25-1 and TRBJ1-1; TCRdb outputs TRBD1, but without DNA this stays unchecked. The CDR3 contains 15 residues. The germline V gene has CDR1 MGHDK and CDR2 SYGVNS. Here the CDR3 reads CASSESGRGGTEAFF.

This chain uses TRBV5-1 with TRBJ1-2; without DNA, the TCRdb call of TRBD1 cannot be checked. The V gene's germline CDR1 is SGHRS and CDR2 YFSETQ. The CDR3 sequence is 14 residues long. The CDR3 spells CASSLEGKGYGYTF. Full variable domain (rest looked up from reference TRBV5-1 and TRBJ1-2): KAGVTQTPRYLIKTRGQQVTLSCSPISGHRSVSWYQQTPGQGLQFLFEYFSETQRNKGNFPGRFSGRQFSNSRSEMNVSTLELGDSALYLCASSLEGKGYGYTFGSGTRLTVV.

CDR3 sequence reads: CASTPNRANGGTQYF. V and J are TRBV25-1 and TRBJ2-5; the TCRdb call, TRBD1, lacks DNA for checking. The V gene's germline CDR1 is MGHDK and CDR2 SYGVNS. CDR3 length equals 15 residues.

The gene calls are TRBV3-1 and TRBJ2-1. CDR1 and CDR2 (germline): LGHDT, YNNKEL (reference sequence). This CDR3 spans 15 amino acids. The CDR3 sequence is CASSQDLGAYNEQFF.

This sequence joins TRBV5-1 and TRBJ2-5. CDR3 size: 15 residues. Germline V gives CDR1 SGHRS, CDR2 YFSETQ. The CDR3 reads CASSLGLKRGETQYF.

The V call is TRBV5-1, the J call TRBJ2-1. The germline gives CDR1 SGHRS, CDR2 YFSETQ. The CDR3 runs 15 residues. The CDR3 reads CASSRGRESYNEQFF.

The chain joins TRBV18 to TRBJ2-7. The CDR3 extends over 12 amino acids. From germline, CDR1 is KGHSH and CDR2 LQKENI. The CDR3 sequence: CASSPLGNEQYF.

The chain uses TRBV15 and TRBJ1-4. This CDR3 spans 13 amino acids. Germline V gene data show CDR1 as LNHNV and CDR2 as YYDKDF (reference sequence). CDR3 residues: CATSRDRMEKLFF.

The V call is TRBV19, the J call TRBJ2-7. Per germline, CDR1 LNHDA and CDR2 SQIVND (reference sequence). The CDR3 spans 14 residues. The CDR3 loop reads CASSAFGGSYEQYF.